The 17 T cell receptor beta chains presented below share a single source sample, sequenced in a study of blood T cell repertoires in COVID-19. TCRdb's copy holds only in-frame clones and misses some; the assay was immunoSEQ multiplex PCR. The table lists about 170,000 clones, around four fifths of them singletons. Sequencing input: peripheral blood. The receptors originated from a woman in her seventies who had recovered from COVID-19.

The chain combines TRBV30 with TRBJ2-5; 10 bases are a match to TRBD2. CDR3 length: 16 residues. Germline V gene lookup returns CDR1 GTSNPN and CDR2 SVGIG (reference sequence). V lost 1 base, J lost 7 bases, and 12 bases stayed unmatched. CDR3 amino acids: CAWSAGLAAPMGTQYF. CDR3 DNA: TGTGCCTGGAGTGCAGGACTAGCGGCCCCAATGGGGACCCAGTACTTC.

The rearrangement uses TRBV5-8 and TRBJ1-2; tentative D call: TRBD1 (5 bases). The CDR3 is 14 amino acids. Germline V lookup: CDR1 SGHTS, CDR2 YDEGEE. V lost 1 base to trimming and J lost 4 bases, with 11 bases between them. This CDR3 reads CASSLKPGGYGYTF. The CDR3 bases are TGTGCCAGCAGCTTGAAACCGGGGGGCTATGGCTACACCTTC.

This clone is a singleton in its sample. The V call is TRBV6-6, the J call TRBJ2-7; 7 nucleotides line up with TRBD1. There are 16 residues in the CDR3. Unmatched junction bases numbered 7, after V lost 0 bases and J lost 2 bases. Germline CDR1 and CDR2: MNHNY and SVGAGI (reference sequence). CDR3 bases: TGTGCCAGCAGTTACTCCCCGGGACAGCCCACCTACGAGCAGTACTTC. Protein: CASSYSPGQPTYEQYF.

The chain has TRBV28 and TRBJ1-2; 7 bases are a match to TRBD1. The germline V gene encodes CDR1 MDHEN and CDR2 SYDVKM. V gave up 6 bases and J gave up 4 bases; unmatched junction bases: 11. This CDR3 is built from 15 residues. The CDR3 here is CASRTLQGTSYGYTF. CDR3 DNA: TGTGCCAGCAGAACCCTACAGGGGACCTCCTATGGCTACACCTTC.

This chain joins TRBV7-9 and TRBJ2-1; 14 nucleotides line up with TRBD2. V lost 4 bases to trimming and J lost 10 bases; unmatched junction nucleotides: 9. There are 16 residues in the CDR3. CDR1 is SEHNR and CDR2 is FQNEAQ in the germline V gene (reference sequence). The CDR3 protein is CASSSRLAGGRVEQFF. In DNA form, the CDR3 reads TGTGCCAGCAGCTCACGACTAGCGGGGGGGCGGGTGGAGCAGTTCTTC. Full variable domain (missing parts from reference TRBV7-9 and TRBJ2-1): DTGVSQNPRHKITKRGQNVTFRCDPISEHNRLYWYRQTLGQGPEFLTYFQNEAQLEKSRLLSDRFSAERPKGSFSTLEIQRTEQGDSAMYLCASSSRLAGGRVEQFFGPGTRLTVL.

The chain links TRBV11-2 to TRBJ2-3, with TRBD1 matching 9 bases. Germline V lookup: CDR1 SGHAT, CDR2 FQNNGV. V dropped 5 bases and J dropped 3; count of bases not matched to a gene: 9. This CDR3 is built from 16 residues. The CDR3 sequence is CASSAYRGRETDTQYF. The CDR3 DNA reads TGTGCCAGCAGCGCTTACAGGGGGCGCGAGACAGATACGCAGTATTTT.

The chain carries TRBV3-1 (or the pseudogene TRBV3-2) and TRBJ2-7; a weak D match, TRBD2 (7 bases). V lost 4 bases and J lost 5, with 15 bases in between. The CDR3 loop spans 14 amino acids. The germline gives CDR1 LGHDT, CDR2 YNNKEL (reference sequence). Here the CDR3 DNA reads TGTGCCAGCAGCCCTGCCTGGGGGGGGCACGAGCAGTACTTC. Protein sequence: CASSPAWGGHEQYF.

The chain uses TRBV25-1 and TRBJ2-3, with D perhaps matching TRBD1 (6 bases). Germline V CDR1 and CDR2: MGHDK, SYGVNS. The CDR3 is 15 amino acids. The V and J ends lost 5 bases and 9 bases respectively, with 21 bases between them. The CDR3: CASSPRPGQRGTQYF. CDR3 DNA: TGTGCCAGCAGTCCCCGCCCCGGACAGAGGGGGACGCAGTATTTT.

The rearrangement links TRBV15 to TRBJ2-1, with D possibly matching TRBD1 (7 bases). Looked up from germline, CDR1 is LNHNV and CDR2 is YYDKDF (reference sequence). The CDR3 runs 16 residues. The V end was cut by 3 bases, the J end by 8 bases, with 20 bases between. CDR3 DNA sequence: TGTGCCACCAGCAGCGGTGGGAGCGGCAGGGGGGATGAGCAGTTCTTC. It yields the protein CATSSGGSGRGDEQFF.

The gene calls are TRBV5-1 and TRBJ2-5, with TRBD1 identical over 11 bases. V lost 6 bases and J lost 2; bases outside the gene matches: 3. The CDR3 consists of 14 residues. Germline V gene sequence: CDR1 SGHRS, CDR2 YFSETQ. CDR3 sequence reads: CASTGTGGQETQYF. The CDR3 nucleotides are TGCGCCAGCACCGGGACAGGGGGACAAGAGACCCAGTACTTC.

The chain joins TRBV3-1 (or the pseudogene TRBV3-2) to TRBJ2-1, with D tentatively TRBD2 (6 bases). Trimming cost V 0 bases and J 4 bases, with 13 bases left between them. This CDR3 comprises 16 residues. From germline, CDR1 is LGHDT and CDR2 YNNKEL (reference sequence). Written as DNA, the CDR3 is TGTGCCAGCAGCCAAGACGGGGCGGGGATATACAATGAGCAGTTCTTC. Translating it yields CASSQDGAGIYNEQFF.

V and J are TRBV29-1 and TRBJ1-1; 10 bases are a match to TRBD1. After removal of 4 bases from V and 5 bases from J, the junction contained 10 bases not matched to a gene. There are 15 residues in the CDR3. Germline CDR1 and CDR2: SQVTM and ANQGSEA. DNA of the CDR3: TGCAGCGTTGCCCGGGACAGGGGACCACAAACTGAAGCTTTCTTT. This translates into CSVARDRGPQTEAFF.

The rearrangement links TRBV4-2 to TRBJ2-1, with 8 positions matching TRBD2. This CDR3 comprises 15 residues. Losses at the gene ends were 4 bases for V and 1 base for J; bases not matched to a gene: 3. The V gene's germline CDR1 is LGHNA and CDR2 YNFKEQ. CDR3 in DNA: TGTGCCAGCAGCCCACGCGGGGGGTCCTACAATGAGCAGTTCTTC. This codes for CASSPRGGSYNEQFF.

This rearrangement joins TRBV7-3 to TRBJ1-6, with 9 nucleotides matching TRBD1. The germline CDR1 and CDR2 sequences are SGHTA and FQGTGA. The CDR3 spans 12 residues. Germline trimming cut 8 bases from V and 7 bases from J; bases unmatched to any gene: 0. This chain's CDR3 is CASGTGNSPLHF. In nucleotides, the CDR3 is TGTGCCAGCGGGACAGGGAATTCACCCCTCCACTTT.

The V gene is TRBV2, the J gene TRBJ2-7; D is possibly TRBD2 (5 bases). The CDR3 spans 12 residues. V lost 0 bases and J 12 bases, leaving 12 bases between the germline ends. CDR1 is SNHLY and CDR2 is FYNNEI in the germline V gene. Written as DNA, the CDR3 is TGTGCCAGCAGTGAAGCGAGGGCAGAAAGGTACTTC. This encodes CASSEARAERYF.

V usage is TRBV19 and J usage is TRBJ1-4; D is undetermined. The CDR3 sequence is 14 residues long. V was clipped by 3 bases and J by 6 bases, with 11 bases between them. Looked up from germline, CDR1 is LNHDA and CDR2 is SQIVND (reference sequence). In DNA, the CDR3 is TGTGCCAGTAGTATTCCTGCGGCCCATGAAAAACTGTTTTTT. Its protein is CASSIPAAHEKLFF.

The chain is built from TRBV5-1 and TRBJ2-1; TRBD1 matches at 7 bases. The J segment lost 5 bases and the V segment lost 2 bases, leaving 10 bases of the junction unmatched. The germline gives CDR1 SGHRS, CDR2 YFSETQ. The CDR3 extends over 16 amino acids. Here the CDR3 reads CASSFTIGDRNNEQFF. The DNA for the CDR3 is TGCGCCAGCAGCTTCACCATTGGGGACAGAAACAATGAGCAGTTCTTC.